The rows below give T cell receptor beta chains drawn from one sample of a study of T cell responses to AZD1222 COVID-19 vaccine. Sequencing was performed with immunoSEQ multiplex PCR; in TCRdb, only in-frame clones are kept and a portion is missing. The sample consists of over 100,000 clones, approximately 90% of them appearing once. This specimen consisted of peripheral blood, obtained on day 0 of AZD1222 vaccination. These receptors all come from an adult in good health. Each CDR3 is given with its conserved first and last residue. Fields, in order: clone size, D gene, CDR3 length, J gene, V gene, CDR3 DNA, CDR3 protein. A D gene is named only where the DNA matches it firmly. Not every row has a clone size; where given, it reads once, few, many or a size class.

clone size: NA
D gene: NA
CDR3 length: 13
J gene: TRBJ1-2
V gene: TRBV5-1
CDR3 DNA: TGCGCCAGCAGCCCAGACAGCCACTATGGCTACACCTTC
CDR3 protein: CASSPDSHYGYTF

clone size: NA
D gene: TRBD1
CDR3 length: 15
J gene: TRBJ1-1
V gene: TRBV5-1
CDR3 DNA: TGCGCCAGCAGCCCCCTGCCAGGGGGGAACACTGAAGCTTTCTTT
CDR3 protein: CASSPLPGGNTEAFF

clone size: NA
D gene: NA
CDR3 length: 11
J gene: TRBJ1-3
V gene: TRBV29-1
CDR3 DNA: TGCAGCTCTCTAGCTGGAAACACCATATATTTT
CDR3 protein: CSSLAGNTIYF

clone size: once
D gene: NA
CDR3 length: 13
J gene: TRBJ1-4
V gene: TRBV30
CDR3 DNA: TGTGCCTGGAGTAGGGAAAGTCATGAAAAACTGTTTTTT
CDR3 protein: CAWSRESHEKLFF

clone size: NA
D gene: NA
CDR3 length: 14
J gene: TRBJ1-1
V gene: TRBV7-8
CDR3 DNA: TGTGCCAGCAGCCTTCGACAGCCTTACACTGAAGCTTTCTTT
CDR3 protein: CASSLRQPYTEAFF

clone size: NA
D gene: TRBD2
CDR3 length: 16
J gene: TRBJ2-7
V gene: TRBV19
CDR3 DNA: TGTGCCAGTAGTATAGGTCCACTAGCGGGAGGCTACGAGCAGTACTTC
CDR3 protein: CASSIGPLAGGYEQYF

clone size: NA
D gene: NA
CDR3 length: 14
J gene: TRBJ2-3
V gene: TRBV27
CDR3 DNA: TGTGCCAGCAGTTTGGCCCTAGACACAGATACGCAGTATTTT
CDR3 protein: CASSLALDTDTQYF

clone size: NA
D gene: TRBD2
CDR3 length: 16
J gene: TRBJ2-3
V gene: TRBV11-2
CDR3 DNA: TGTGCCAGCAGCACCTTTAGCGGGGGTCTCCAGGATACGCAGTATTTT
CDR3 protein: CASSTFSGGLQDTQYF

clone size: few
D gene: NA
CDR3 length: 13
J gene: TRBJ1-4
V gene: TRBV29-1
CDR3 DNA: TGCAGCGCTATACCGGGAACAAATGAAAAACTGTTTTTT
CDR3 protein: CSAIPGTNEKLFF

clone size: NA
D gene: NA
CDR3 length: 11
J gene: TRBJ1-1
V gene: TRBV24-1
CDR3 DNA: TGTGCCACCAGTGACGGAATTGAAGCTTTCTTT
CDR3 protein: CATSDGIEAFF

clone size: NA
D gene: NA
CDR3 length: 12
J gene: TRBJ2-5
V gene: TRBV18
CDR3 DNA: TGTGCCAGCTCAACGTACCAAGAGACCCAGTACTTC
CDR3 protein: CASSTYQETQYF

clone size: NA
D gene: NA
CDR3 length: 15
J gene: TRBJ2-7
V gene: TRBV5-4
CDR3 DNA: TGTGCCAGCAGCTTAGGGCAGTTTAGCTCCTACGAGCAGTACTTC
CDR3 protein: CASSLGQFSSYEQYF

clone size: NA
D gene: NA
CDR3 length: 13
J gene: TRBJ1-5
V gene: TRBV5-1
CDR3 DNA: TGCGCCAGCAGCTTGGAGGGGGGACAGCCCCAGCATTTT
CDR3 protein: CASSLEGGQPQHF

clone size: once
D gene: TRBD1
CDR3 length: 14
J gene: TRBJ2-4
V gene: TRBV10-3
CDR3 DNA: TGTGCCATCAGAGGGGACAGTCACGGAAACATTCAGTACTTC
CDR3 protein: CAIRGDSHGNIQYF

clone size: NA
D gene: NA
CDR3 length: 12
J gene: TRBJ2-5
V gene: TRBV18
CDR3 DNA: TGTGCCAGCTCACCGCGCCAAGAGACCCAGTACTTC
CDR3 protein: CASSPRQETQYF

clone size: NA
D gene: NA
CDR3 length: 14
J gene: TRBJ1-1
V gene: TRBV28
CDR3 DNA: TGTGCCAGCAGTTTAGTTACAGCAAACACTGAAGCTTTCTTT
CDR3 protein: CASSLVTANTEAFF

clone size: NA
D gene: TRBD2
CDR3 length: 18
J gene: TRBJ2-2
V gene: TRBV9
CDR3 DNA: TGTGCCAGCAGCGTAGGGACTAGCGGGAGAGCAACGACCGGGGAGCTGTTTTTT
CDR3 protein: CASSVGTSGRATTGELFF

clone size: NA
D gene: NA
CDR3 length: 15
J gene: TRBJ2-1
V gene: TRBV12-5
CDR3 DNA: TGTGCTAGTGGTTTGGGACAGGGAGGTGGAAATGAGCAGTTCTTC
CDR3 protein: CASGLGQGGGNEQFF

clone size: few
D gene: NA
CDR3 length: 15
J gene: TRBJ1-1
V gene: TRBV5-1
CDR3 DNA: TGCGCCAGCAGCCCCCTCTTCGGGGGCCGGGCTGAAGCTTTCTTT
CDR3 protein: CASSPLFGGRAEAFF

clone size: NA
D gene: NA
CDR3 length: 14
J gene: TRBJ2-7
V gene: TRBV18
CDR3 DNA: TGTGCCAGCTCACCGCCGGACAGTATCTACGAGCAGTACTTC
CDR3 protein: CASSPPDSIYEQYF

clone size: few
D gene: TRBD2
CDR3 length: 16
J gene: TRBJ2-5
V gene: TRBV7-2
CDR3 DNA: TGTGCCAGCAGCCTGTTCCTAGCGGGAGAAAGGGAGACCCAGTACTTC
CDR3 protein: CASSLFLAGERETQYF

clone size: NA
D gene: NA
CDR3 length: 15
J gene: TRBJ1-5
V gene: TRBV4-3
CDR3 DNA: TGCGCCAGCAGCTCTTATTACGGTAGCAATCAGCCCCAGCATTTT
CDR3 protein: CASSSYYGSNQPQHF

clone size: NA
D gene: NA
CDR3 length: 15
J gene: TRBJ1-2
V gene: TRBV5-5
CDR3 DNA: TGTGCCAGCAGCTTGGGAGGGCCTTTTAGAGATGGCTACACCTTC
CDR3 protein: CASSLGGPFRDGYTF

clone size: NA
D gene: NA
CDR3 length: 16
J gene: TRBJ2-5
V gene: TRBV6-5
CDR3 DNA: TGTGCCAGCAGTTACTCTAAGCAGGGCACCCAAGAGACCCAGTACTTC
CDR3 protein: CASSYSKQGTQETQYF

clone size: NA
D gene: TRBD1
CDR3 length: 14
J gene: TRBJ2-1
V gene: TRBV2
CDR3 DNA: TGTGCCAGCAGGGACAGGGGAGCGGGTTGGTATCGGTTCTTC
CDR3 protein: CASRDRGAGWYRFF

clone size: NA
D gene: NA
CDR3 length: 15
J gene: TRBJ1-3
V gene: TRBV9
CDR3 DNA: TGTGCCAGCAGCGTCACGGATGGGGTAGGGAACACCATATATTTT
CDR3 protein: CASSVTDGVGNTIYF

clone size: NA
D gene: NA
CDR3 length: 11
J gene: TRBJ2-7
V gene: TRBV6-5
CDR3 DNA: TGTGCCAGCAGTTACCTCTACGAGCAGTACTTC
CDR3 protein: CASSYLYEQYF

clone size: NA
D gene: NA
CDR3 length: 13
J gene: TRBJ2-3
V gene: TRBV2
CDR3 DNA: TGTGCCAGCAGTGAACTGAAGGCAGATACGCAGTATTTT
CDR3 protein: CASSELKADTQYF

clone size: NA
D gene: NA
CDR3 length: 14
J gene: TRBJ1-6
V gene: TRBV2
CDR3 DNA: TGTGCCAGCGACTTCTTAGGGGGAGATTCACCCCTCCACTTT
CDR3 protein: CASDFLGGDSPLHF

clone size: NA
D gene: NA
CDR3 length: 13
J gene: TRBJ1-1
V gene: TRBV18
CDR3 DNA: TGTGCCAGCTCCCCGGGGGGAAACACTGAAGCTTTCTTT
CDR3 protein: CASSPGGNTEAFF

clone size: NA
D gene: TRBD2
CDR3 length: 15
J gene: TRBJ2-1
V gene: TRBV24-1
CDR3 DNA: TGTGCCACCAGTAGGGCGGGAGGGAGTTTTTATGAGCAGTTCTTC
CDR3 protein: CATSRAGGSFYEQFF